The present TCR beta chain was sequenced within a study of OX40 agonist ivuxolimab in advanced cancers. TCRdb's copy holds only in-frame clones and misses some; the assay was immunoSEQ multiplex PCR. The data contain about 64,000 clones, approximately 84% of them singletons. Details on this clone: Antigen unknown.

Findings and limits, study-wide: Also showing low normalized T-cell clonal expansion were some of the nonresponders.

Source: CD4+ or CD8+ T cells sorted from blood, taken in a trial of the OX40 agonist ivuxolimab. The source is an adult with an advanced solid tumor such as melanoma, head and neck, liver or kidney cancer.

The CDR3 DNA sequence: TGCGCCAGCAGGGGATTAGCGGGGGGGCAAGAGACCCAGTACTTC. Translated: CASRGLAGGQETQYF. The gene calls are TRBV5-1 and TRBJ2-5; 11 nucleotides agree with TRBD2. Looked up from germline, CDR1 is SGHRS and CDR2 is YFSETQ. The CDR3 loop spans 15 amino acids. Trimming at V came to 5 bases and at J to 2 bases, leaving 5 bases not matched to a gene. Based on the CDR3 plus reference TRBV5-1 and TRBJ2-5, the full variable domain is KAGVTQTPRYLIKTRGQQVTLSCSPISGHRSVSWYQQTPGQGLQFLFEYFSETQRNKGNFPGRFSGRQFSNSRSEMNVSTLELGDSALYLCASRGLAGGQETQYFGPGTRLLVL.